The subject of this entry is one TCR beta chain. The source of the sample is a study of blood T cell repertoires in COVID-19. Background on the study: Samples taken during acute and convalescent COVID-19 were collected in the United States, Italy and Spain. In each case, the material was cDNA or gDNA derived from T cells, B-cell-depleted T cells, or PBMCs.

Libraries were prepared by immunoSEQ multiplex PCR; TCRdb keeps only in-frame clonotypes and omits some of them. The repertoire holds under 250,000 clones, with about 90% as singletons. In Seattle, patients joined the study during active infection and were tracked longitudinally. CDR1 and CDR2 (germline): SGHNT, YENEEA. The V end lost 5 bases, the J end lost 1 base, and 12 bases lay between the germline ends. The CDR3 has 15 amino acids. The sample was peripheral blood. This sequence was found in a man aged 60-69 years with COVID-19, enrolled during active disease. The rearrangement uses TRBV11-3 and TRBJ2-1, with TRBD2 as a possible D gene (7 bases). The CDR3 loop is CASSMGGLSYNEQFF. The CDR3 region has the DNA TGTGCCAGCAGCATGGGGGGGCTGTCCTACAATGAGCAGTTCTTC.